This T cell receptor (beta chain) is from a study of T cells in Graves' hyperthyroidism and ophthalmopathy. Whole-study context: Staff took peripheral blood when the initial diagnosis was made, before any treatment began.

Germline V gives CDR1 KGHSH, CDR2 LQKENI. The CDR3 loop spans 14 amino acids. The V end was cut by 2 bases, the J end by 5 bases, with 10 bases between. Notes on the study in general: The model predicted ophthalmopathy a median approximately 6 months before onset.

This clonotype has ten or more counts. Its antigen is unknown. From RNA transcripts, TCR beta CDR3 regions were amplified. Using the HTBI primer set, a first-round RT-PCR was run on the TCR CDR3. Using its own MiXCR run on the multiplex PCR reads, TCRdb lists one record per CDR3 protein. The table records approximately 700,000 distinct CDR3 sequences, about a sixth of them present only once. Sequencing was carried out using blood. The receptor's source is a man between 18 and 29 years old with Graves' hyperthyroidism. V and J are TRBV18 and TRBJ2-1; D gene unclear. CDR3 loop: CASSPIVINNEQFF. The CDR3 DNA sequence: TGTGCCAGCTCACCAATCGTCATCAACAATGAGCAGTTCTTC. The variable domain in full, with the rest retrieved from reference TRBV18 and TRBJ2-1, is NAGVMQNPRHLVRRRGQEARLRCSPMKGHSHVYWYRQLPEEGLKFMVYLQKENIIDESGMPKERFSAEFPKEGPSILRIQQVVRGDSAAYFCASSPIVINNEQFFGPGTRLTVL.